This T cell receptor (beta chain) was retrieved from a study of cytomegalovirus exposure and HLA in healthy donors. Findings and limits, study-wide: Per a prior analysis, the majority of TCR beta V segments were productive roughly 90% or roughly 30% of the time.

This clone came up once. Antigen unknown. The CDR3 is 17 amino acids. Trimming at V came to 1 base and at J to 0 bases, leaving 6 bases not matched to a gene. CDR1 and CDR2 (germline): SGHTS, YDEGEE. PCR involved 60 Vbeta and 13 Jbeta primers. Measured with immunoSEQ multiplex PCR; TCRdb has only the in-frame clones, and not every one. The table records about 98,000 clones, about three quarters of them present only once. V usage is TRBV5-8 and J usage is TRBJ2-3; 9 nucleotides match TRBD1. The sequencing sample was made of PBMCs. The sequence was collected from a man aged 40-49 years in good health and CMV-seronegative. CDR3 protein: CASSLRFGTGSTDTQYF. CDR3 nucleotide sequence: TGTGCCAGCAGCTTGCGTTTTGGGACAGGGAGCACAGATACGCAGTATTTT. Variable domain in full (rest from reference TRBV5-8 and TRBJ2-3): EAGVTQSPTHLIKTRGQQATLRCSPISGHTSVYWYQQALGLGLQFLLWYDEGEERNRGNFPPRFSGRQFPNYSSELNVNALELEDSALYLCASSLRFGTGSTDTQYFGPGTRLTVL.